This T cell receptor beta chain was sequenced in a study of blood T cell repertoires in COVID-19. Background on the study: Sites across the United States, Italy and Spain contributed samples from acute and convalescent COVID-19.

Some clones are missing from TCRdb's copy, which holds only in-frame ones; the method was immunoSEQ multiplex PCR. The sample records 150,000 to 200,000 clones, approximately 80% being singletons. What was sequenced was peripheral blood. The clonotype comes from a woman of 80 years or more with active or convalescent COVID-19.

The CDR3 loop reads CASSGTNRAFTKNEQFF. The CDR3 region has the DNA TGCGCCAGCAGCGGGACGAACAGGGCTTTTACAAAGAATGAGCAGTTCTTC. This chain uses TRBV5-1 with TRBJ2-1; perhaps TRBD1 as D (6 bases). Trimming pared 4 bases from V and 7 bases from J, leaving 24 bases between. CDR3 length: 17 amino acids. Germline lookup yields CDR1 SGHRS and CDR2 YFSETQ.